These 14 T cell receptor beta chains came from one sample sequenced in a study of PD-1 blockade in classical Hodgkin lymphoma. The repertoire was sequenced with immunoSEQ multiplex PCR; TCRdb's copy has only in-frame clones and lacks some. The table lists 35,000 to 45,000 clones, roughly 72% of them singletons. After autologous stem cell transplantation all patients relapsed, and prior brentuximab vedotin exposure differed between cohorts. Material: peripheral blood mononuclear cells (PBMCs), obtained before the second cycle of nivolumab. The receptors here all came from a human donor with classical Hodgkin lymphoma.

The chain recombines TRBV9 with TRBJ2-1; 10 bases fit TRBD2. Germline V lookup: CDR1 SGDLS, CDR2 YYNGEE. Trimming cost V 0 bases and J 10 bases; bases outside gene matches: 7. The CDR3 is 15 residues long. The CDR3 coding sequence is TGTGCCAGCAGCGTAGGGAGCGGGAGGGGGGAAGAGCAGTTCTTC. It translates to CASSVGSGRGEEQFF. Full variable domain (remainder filled in from reference TRBV9 and TRBJ2-1): DSGVTQTPKHLITATGQRVTLRCSPRSGDLSVYWYQQSLDQGLQFLIQYYNGEERAKGNILERFSAQQFPDLHSELNLSSLELGDSALYFCASSVGSGRGEEQFFGPGTRLTVL.

The chain is built from TRBV9 and TRBJ2-3, with D tentatively TRBD2 (6 bases). Germline CDR1 is SGDLS and CDR2 is YYNGEE. The CDR3 runs to 14 residues. V was shortened by 3 bases and J by 3 bases, with 11 bases between the two germline ends. Here the CDR3 reads CASSAEGDTDTQYF. In DNA form, the CDR3 reads TGTGCCAGCAGCGCGGAGGGAGATACAGATACGCAGTATTTT. The variable domain in full, completed from reference TRBV9 and TRBJ2-3, reads DSGVTQTPKHLITATGQRVTLRCSPRSGDLSVYWYQQSLDQGLQFLIQYYNGEERAKGNILERFSAQQFPDLHSELNLSSLELGDSALYFCASSAEGDTDTQYFGPGTRLTVL.

This rearrangement joins TRBV7-9 to TRBJ2-5; D is ambiguous. The germline V and J ends were trimmed by 0 bases and 4 bases, with 9 bases remaining between them. This CDR3 is 14 amino acids long. Germline V gene lookup returns CDR1 SEHNR and CDR2 FQNEAQ (reference sequence). CDR3 coding DNA: TGTGCCAGCAGCTTAGCGCAAGATCTAGAGACCCAGTACTTC. Its translation: CASSLAQDLETQYF.

The chain recombines TRBV11-2 with TRBJ2-2; D remains ambiguous. Trimming left V 1 base short and J 5 bases short, with 2 bases between. The CDR3 contains 12 residues. The germline V gene encodes CDR1 SGHAT and CDR2 FQNNGV. The CDR3 DNA sequence: TGTGCCAGCAGCTTAGGAACCGGGGAGCTGTTTTTT. Its protein is CASSLGTGELFF.

The J gene is TRBJ2-3, the V gene TRBV30; 9 positions agree with TRBD1. After removal of 2 bases from V and 3 bases from J, the junction contained 6 bases not matched to a gene. The germline V gene has CDR1 GTSNPN and CDR2 SVGIG (reference sequence). The CDR3 consists of 15 residues. CDR3 coding DNA: TGTGCCTGGAGTCCGGTGGGACAGGGAACAGATACGCAGTATTTT. Amino acid sequence: CAWSPVGQGTDTQYF.

This clone was observed a few times. This chain uses TRBV30 with TRBJ2-2; 7 positions agree with TRBD1. CDR3 length: 12 amino acids. Per germline, CDR1 GTSNPN and CDR2 SVGIG (reference sequence). CDR3 sequence: CIAGGDTGELFF. The CDR3 nucleotides are TGTATAGCAGGGGGAGACACCGGGGAGCTGTTTTTT.

CDR3 nucleotides: TGTGCCAGCAGCGCAGGGGGGGAGGTCTACAATGAGCAGTTCTTC. Translating it yields CASSAGGEVYNEQFF. V gene TRBV9 combines with J gene TRBJ2-1; either TRBD1 or TRBD2 may supply D (7 bases each). Germline-derived CDR1 and CDR2 are SGDLS and YYNGEE. The CDR3 totals 15 residues. With 3 bases removed from V and 3 bases from J, the gap between germline ends came to 13 bases.

J is TRBJ1-5 and V is TRBV28; D is unresolved. V was cut by 7 bases and J by 2 bases, with 15 bases left in between. This CDR3 is 15 amino acids long. CDR1 is MDHEN and CDR2 is SYDVKM in the germline V gene. CDR3: CASTPEIFGNQPQHF. DNA for the CDR3: TGTGCCAGCACCCCTGAGATTTTCGGCAATCAGCCCCAGCATTTT.

The J gene is TRBJ1-5, the V gene TRBV19; 8 bases match TRBD1. The CDR3 is 15 residues long. Losses at the gene ends were 8 bases for V and 6 bases for J; bases not matched to a gene: 12. Per the germline V gene, CDR1 is LNHDA and CDR2 is SQIVND (reference sequence). The CDR3 DNA follows: TGTGCCAGTGCCCTCGGGCCAGGGGGCTTTCAGCCCCAGCATTTT. Translating it yields CASALGPGGFQPQHF.

The rearrangement links TRBV27 to TRBJ2-3; D may be TRBD2 (6 bases). Germline V gives CDR1 MNHEY, CDR2 SMNVEV (reference sequence). V shed 10 bases and J shed 1 base, with 12 bases lying between them. The CDR3 extends over 13 amino acids. The DNA for the CDR3 is TGTGCCACCTTTGGCGGGGGCACAGATACGCAGTATTTT. Translated: CATFGGGTDTQYF.

The V and J genes are TRBV11-2 and TRBJ1-2, with 8 bases aligning to TRBD1. V shed 6 bases and J 2 bases; nucleotides not matched to a gene: 11. CDR1 is SGHAT, CDR2 FQNNGV, per germline. The CDR3 has 16 residues. The CDR3 bases are TGTGCCAGCAGAACGAACCGGGACAGGCGGAACTATGGCTACACCTTC. This sequence encodes CASRTNRDRRNYGYTF.

This chain joins TRBV9 and TRBJ2-1; D unclear. With 3 bases removed from V and 1 base from J, the gap between germline ends came to 20 bases. The CDR3 is 18 residues long. Germline CDR1 SGDLS, CDR2 YYNGEE. The CDR3 protein is CASSARLTKTNSYNEQFF. CDR3 bases: TGTGCCAGCAGCGCCCGGTTGACCAAAACAAATTCCTACAATGAGCAGTTCTTC.

This rearrangement joins TRBV7-8 to TRBJ2-1; D is uncertain. V was trimmed by 5 bases and J by 0 bases, leaving 17 bases between them. Germline lookup yields CDR1 SGHVS and CDR2 FQNEAQ. The CDR3 loop spans 17 amino acids. Here the CDR3 reads CASSRPDGRSSYNEQFF. DNA for the CDR3: TGTGCCAGCAGCCGCCCCGACGGGCGGTCCTCCTACAATGAGCAGTTCTTC.

This clone was counted a few times. This chain uses TRBV7-8 with TRBJ2-7; D gene unclear. Germline V gene data show CDR1 as SGHVS and CDR2 as FQNEAQ. Trimming left V 5 bases short and J 6 bases short, with 8 bases between. The CDR3 spans 11 residues. The CDR3, as DNA: TGTGCCAGCAGCCGCGTGGGCGAGCAGTACTTC. It encodes CASSRVGEQYF.